These 27 T cell receptor beta chains came from one sample sequenced in a study of OX40 agonist ivuxolimab in advanced cancers. Profiled with immunoSEQ multiplex PCR; TCRdb holds only in-frame clones, not every one. The sample holds 90,000 or so clones; about 91% are singletons and the top ten take approximately 0.35%. Sample: CD4+ or CD8+ T cells sorted from blood, taken in a trial of the OX40 agonist ivuxolimab. The receptors were gathered from an adult with an advanced solid tumor such as melanoma, head and neck, liver or kidney cancer.

This clone has more than one count but fewer than ten. The chain links TRBV15 to TRBJ2-2; 8 bases align to TRBD1. Losses at the gene ends were 5 bases for V and 4 bases for J; bases not matched to a gene: 12. This CDR3 has 17 residues. CDR1 LNHNV and CDR2 YYDKDF come from the germline V gene (reference sequence). The DNA of the CDR3 is TGTGCCACCAGCGGGGAAAGGGACAGGAAGAGCACCGGGGAGCTGTTTTTT. This encodes CATSGERDRKSTGELFF.

The chain recombines TRBV19 with TRBJ2-1; 10 nucleotides line up with TRBD2. V shed 4 bases and J 6 bases; nucleotides not matched to a gene: 6. Germline V gene sequence: CDR1 LNHDA, CDR2 SQIVND (reference sequence). The CDR3 totals 15 residues. DNA for the CDR3: TGTGCCAGTAGTACCCAGCGGGAGGGCCCCAATGAGCAGTTCTTC. Protein product: CASSTQREGPNEQFF. The whole variable domain, remainder taken from reference TRBV19 and TRBJ2-1, is DGGITQSPKYLFRKEGQNVTLSCEQNLNHDAMYWYRQDPGQGLRLIYYSQIVNDFQKGDIAEGYSVSREKKESFPLTVTSAQKNPTAFYLCASSTQREGPNEQFFGPGTRLTVL.

The chain joins TRBV7-2 to TRBJ2-7, with 7 bases that match TRBD2. The CDR3 length is 15 residues. Germline V gives CDR1 SGHTA, CDR2 FQGNSA. V shed 2 bases and J 3 bases; nucleotides not matched to a gene: 7. CDR3 sequence (DNA): TGTGCCAGCAGCTTAACACCGGGAGGATACTACGAGCAGTACTTC. This translates into CASSLTPGGYYEQYF.

The chain links TRBV4-3 to TRBJ1-4; tentative D call: TRBD1 (5 bases). The germline V gene has CDR1 LGHNA and CDR2 YSLEER. This CDR3 region has 16 residues. Trimming stripped 2 bases from V and 5 bases from J, with 15 bases between. DNA for the CDR3: TGCGCCAGCAGCCAATATGGGGGGGGAATCAATGAAAAACTGTTTTTT. Protein sequence: CASSQYGGGINEKLFF.

DNA of the CDR3: TGCGCCAGCACCGTGACAGGGTACACTGAAGCTTTCTTT. Protein sequence: CASTVTGYTEAFF. This chain links TRBV5-1 with TRBJ1-1; 7 bases are shared with TRBD1. The V segment lost 6 bases and the J segment 3 bases; nucleotides outside the gene matches: 5. Germline V gene data show CDR1 as SGHRS and CDR2 as YFSETQ. The CDR3 loop spans 13 amino acids.

The chain uses TRBV19 and TRBJ1-4; D possibly corresponds to TRBD1 (5 bases). The V gene's germline CDR1 is LNHDA and CDR2 SQIVND (reference sequence). V was trimmed by 5 bases and J by 3 bases, leaving 13 bases between them. The CDR3 totals 15 residues. CDR3 region: CASSDSAESNEKLFF. The DNA of the CDR3 is TGTGCCAGTAGTGACAGCGCCGAGTCTAATGAAAAACTGTTTTTT.

The chain uses TRBV9 and TRBJ2-7; D may be TRBD2 (6 bases). With 1 base removed from V and 2 bases from J, the gap between germline ends came to 10 bases. CDR1 and CDR2 (germline): SGDLS, YYNGEE. CDR3 length: 14 amino acids. The CDR3 loop reads CASSVLATPYEQYF. The CDR3 DNA reads TGTGCCAGCAGCGTACTAGCGACGCCCTACGAGCAGTACTTC.

The chain has TRBV28 and TRBJ1-5, with unresolved D. Deletions cut 6 bases from V and 0 bases from J, with 9 bases between. The CDR3 sequence is 14 residues long. Germline V lookup: CDR1 MDHEN, CDR2 SYDVKM. The CDR3 here is CASSLVLSNQPQHF. CDR3 in DNA: TGTGCCAGCAGCTTGGTCCTTAGCAATCAGCCCCAGCATTTT.

This sequence joins TRBV10-3 and TRBJ1-3; 8 bases agree with TRBD1. CDR3 length equals 14 residues. After removal of 11 bases from V and 0 bases from J, the junction contained 6 bases not matched to a gene. Germline V gives CDR1 ENHRY, CDR2 SYGVKD. The CDR3 region is CAAQQGDSGNTIYF. The DNA for the CDR3 is TGTGCCGCCCAACAGGGGGACTCTGGAAACACCATATATTTT.

The chain joins TRBV5-4 to TRBJ2-1; the D is unclear. There are 14 residues in the CDR3. Germline V gene sequence: CDR1 SGHNT, CDR2 YYREEE (reference sequence). V lost 5 bases and J 5 bases, leaving 14 bases between the germline ends. As DNA, the CDR3 is TGTGCCAGCAGTCCCCAACCCGCGGACAATGAGCAGTTCTTC. Protein product: CASSPQPADNEQFF.

This clone was seen only once. The V call is TRBV9, the J call TRBJ1-1, with D tentatively TRBD1 (5 bases). The ends were cut back, 4 bases at V and 4 bases at J, with 17 bases in the middle. This CDR3 is 15 amino acids long. Germline V lookup: CDR1 SGDLS, CDR2 YYNGEE. The CDR3 sequence is CASSPGEGRSTEAFF. The CDR3 DNA reads TGTGCCAGCAGCCCCGGGGAGGGGCGTAGCACTGAAGCTTTCTTT.

The gene calls are TRBV2 and TRBJ2-1; no firm D call. The CDR3 length is 15 residues. Per the germline V gene, CDR1 is SNHLY and CDR2 is FYNNEI. With 4 bases removed from V and 0 bases from J, the gap between germline ends came to 10 bases. CDR3 DNA sequence: TGTGCCAGCAGTGGCCAACCAGGCTCCTACAATGAGCAGTTCTTC. Translation gives CASSGQPGSYNEQFF.

The V and J genes are TRBV4-3 and TRBJ1-1; the match to TRBD1 covers 8 bases. Germline CDR1 is LGHNA and CDR2 is YSLEER. The CDR3 covers 13 residues. Germline trimming cut 6 bases from V and 4 bases from J; bases unmatched to any gene: 4. The CDR3 region is CASRLQGGTEAFF. In nucleotides, the CDR3 is TGCGCCAGCAGGCTACAGGGGGGCACTGAAGCTTTCTTT.

This chain uses TRBV7-2 with TRBJ2-3; D possibly uses TRBD1 or TRBD2 (5 bases each). The CDR3 runs 14 residues. Trimming pared 4 bases from V and 6 bases from J, leaving 14 bases between. Per the germline V gene, CDR1 is SGHTA and CDR2 is FQGNSA. CDR3 residues: CASSSGTLRDTQYF. The CDR3 DNA reads TGTGCCAGCAGCTCCGGGACCCTCCGGGATACGCAGTATTTT.

This rearrangement joins TRBV16 to TRBJ1-5; 11 positions match TRBD1. With V trimmed by 4 bases and J by 6 bases, 5 bases remained unmatched. Germline CDR1 and CDR2: KGHSY and FQNENV. This CDR3 has 15 amino acids. The CDR3 bases are TGTGCCAGCAGCCCTCCGGGACAGGGGGGTCAGCCCCAGCATTTT. Amino acid sequence: CASSPPGQGGQPQHF.

This clone was observed once. The chain links TRBV7-2 to TRBJ2-2; TRBD1 might be the D (6 bases). The V end was cut by 5 bases, the J end by 6 bases, with 16 bases between. The CDR3 spans 15 residues. In germline, CDR1 is SGHTA, CDR2 FQGNSA. In nucleotides, the CDR3 is TGTGCCAGCAGCGTCCAACAGGGTCCGGCCGGGGAGCTGTTTTTT. As protein: CASSVQQGPAGELFF.

V and J are TRBV15 and TRBJ1-1; D remains unclear. The V end was cut by 3 bases, the J end by 2 bases, with 7 bases between. The CDR3 totals 13 residues. CDR1 is LNHNV and CDR2 is YYDKDF in the germline V gene (reference sequence). The CDR3 DNA follows: TGTGCCACCAGCAGCTCACCAAACACTGAAGCTTTCTTT. It yields the protein CATSSSPNTEAFF.

DNA for the CDR3: TGTGCCTGGAATATGAGGGGTCTCAGGTTTGGCTACACCTTC. Its protein product is CAWNMRGLRFGYTF. J is TRBJ1-2 and V is TRBV30, with a possible D match to TRBD1 (5 bases). CDR1 is GTSNPN, CDR2 SVGIG, per germline (reference sequence). There are 14 residues in the CDR3. V was pared by 4 bases and J by 7 bases, with 19 bases between.

The rearrangement joins TRBV5-1 to TRBJ1-1; 7 positions match TRBD1. The V gene's germline CDR1 is SGHRS and CDR2 YFSETQ. The junction had 11 bases not matched to a gene; V was cut back by 4 bases and J by 5 bases. The CDR3 is 15 residues long. CDR3 bases: TGCGCCAGCAGCGCCACCCCGACAGGGAGGACTGAAGCTTTCTTT. Its protein product is CASSATPTGRTEAFF.

Only one count was recorded for this clone. The rearrangement uses TRBV5-4 and TRBJ2-7; TRBD1 matches 7 bases. CDR3 length equals 14 residues. The germline V gene has CDR1 SGHNT and CDR2 YYREEE (reference sequence). The V segment lost 4 bases and the J segment 3 bases; nucleotides outside the gene matches: 7. In DNA form, the CDR3 reads TGTGCCAGCAGCCTTGATCAGGGGGACTACGAGCAGTACTTC. It encodes CASSLDQGDYEQYF. Looking up the rest from reference TRBV5-4 and TRBJ2-7 gives the full variable domain: ETGVTQSPTHLIKTRGQQVTLRCSSQSGHNTVSWYQQALGQGPQFIFQYYREEENGRGNFPPRFSGLQFPNYSSELNVNALELDDSALYLCASSLDQGDYEQYFGPGTRLTVT.

The CDR3 sequence is CASSNGGSNQPQHF. CDR3 DNA: TGTGCCAGCAGTAACGGGGGTAGCAATCAGCCCCAGCATTTT. The chain is built from TRBV6-5 and TRBJ1-5; D might be TRBD1 (5 bases). Germline V lookup: CDR1 MNHEY, CDR2 SVGAGI. This CDR3 has 14 amino acids. With 5 bases removed from V and 0 bases from J, the gap between germline ends came to 8 bases.

The V call is TRBV19, the J call TRBJ2-7; weak D call: TRBD1 (6 bases). Germline values: CDR1 LNHDA, CDR2 SQIVND (reference sequence). CDR3 size: 14 residues. Trimming took off 7 bases at V and 0 bases at J, with 13 bases between the two ends. CDR3 protein: CASKEAGDSYEQYF. As DNA, the CDR3 is TGTGCCAGTAAGGAGGCAGGGGACTCCTACGAGCAGTACTTC.

The chain carries TRBV30 and TRBJ1-4; D is unresolved. The CDR3 length is 13 residues. Trimming took 5 bases from V and 8 from J, leaving 15 bases between them. Germline-derived CDR1 and CDR2 are GTSNPN and SVGIG (reference sequence). The CDR3 reads CAWGPEFVEKLFF. CDR3 bases: TGTGCCTGGGGCCCGGAGTTCGTAGAAAAACTGTTTTTT.

The chain couples TRBV19 to TRBJ1-5; maybe TRBD1 (5 bases). The CDR3 loop spans 16 amino acids. CDR1 is LNHDA and CDR2 is SQIVND in the germline V gene (reference sequence). V was pared by 5 bases and J by 4 bases, with 18 bases between. The DNA of the CDR3 is TGTGCCAGTAGTCCCCCTAGAGACAGCTTAAATCAGCCCCAGCATTTT. This sequence encodes CASSPPRDSLNQPQHF.

This rearrangement joins TRBV9 to TRBJ2-7; 11 positions match TRBD2. Trimming cost V 4 bases and J 3 bases; bases outside gene matches: 3. Per the germline V gene, CDR1 is SGDLS and CDR2 is YYNGEE. This CDR3 spans 14 amino acids. The CDR3: CASSPTSGVYEQYF. The CDR3 nucleotides are TGTGCCAGCAGCCCGACTAGCGGGGTCTACGAGCAGTACTTC.

The J gene is TRBJ2-3, the V gene TRBV5-1; TRBD1 might be the D (6 bases). This CDR3 is built from 12 residues. Trimming removed 2 bases from V and 6 bases from J, with 7 bases in between. Germline assignment: CDR1 SGHRS and CDR2 YFSETQ. CDR3 bases: TGCGCCAGCAGCTTCGGACAGGATACGCAGTATTTT. Translation gives CASSFGQDTQYF. Variable domain in full (rest from reference TRBV5-1 and TRBJ2-3): KAGVTQTPRYLIKTRGQQVTLSCSPISGHRSVSWYQQTPGQGLQFLFEYFSETQRNKGNFPGRFSGRQFSNSRSEMNVSTLELGDSALYLCASSFGQDTQYFGPGTRLTVL.

This chain joins TRBV7-8 and TRBJ1-2; TRBD1 is a possible D gene (5 bases). Germline V gene lookup returns CDR1 SGHVS and CDR2 FQNEAQ. This CDR3 comprises 13 residues. Trimming pared 5 bases from V and 2 bases from J, leaving 9 bases between. In nucleotides, the CDR3 is TGTGCCAGCAGCGCCCCAGGGAACTATGGCTACACCTTC. Translating it yields CASSAPGNYGYTF.